Below are 10 T cell receptor beta chains sequenced from a single sample in a study of blood T cell repertoires in COVID-19. Generated by immunoSEQ multiplex PCR, the TCRdb table keeps only in-frame clones and is missing some. The repertoire includes tens of thousands of clones, 90% of them detected once, and about 13% sits in the top ten. Source material: peripheral blood. The receptor source for this set is a human donor in a cohort sampled during active COVID-19.

This clone was counted once. The chain employs TRBV29-1 and TRBJ2-1; TRBD2 matches 11 bases. The J segment lost 12 bases and the V segment lost 5 bases, leaving 3 bases of the junction unmatched. The CDR3 sequence is 11 residues long. The germline CDR1 and CDR2 sequences are SQVTM and ANQGSEA. The CDR3 DNA follows: TGCAGCGTTCCCCTAGCGGGAGGGCAGTTCTTC. Protein product: CSVPLAGGQFF.

The chain couples TRBV2 to TRBJ1-2, with a tentative D call TRBD1 (6 bases). The CDR3 is 13 amino acids. Germline values: CDR1 SNHLY, CDR2 FYNNEI. The V gene lost 2 bases and the J gene lost 4 bases, with 8 bases spanning the gap. The CDR3 bases are TGTGCCAGCAGTGAAAACAGGGCCTATGGCTACACCTTC. Translated: CASSENRAYGYTF.

The rearrangement links TRBV9 to TRBJ1-3; D is unclear. The CDR3 consists of 15 residues. V dropped 0 bases and J dropped 7 bases, with 14 bases sitting between them. Germline V gene lookup returns CDR1 SGDLS and CDR2 YYNGEE. The CDR3 region has the DNA TGTGCCAGCAGCGTAGCGTCGGGTGAGGGTAACACCATATATTTT. Residues: CASSVASGEGNTIYF.

The J gene is TRBJ1-1, the V gene TRBV5-4; D is unclear. Germline V gene sequence: CDR1 SGHNT, CDR2 YYREEE (reference sequence). CDR3 length: 16 amino acids. V lost 4 bases and J 0 bases, leaving 16 bases between the germline ends. This chain's CDR3 is CASSDHSRTMNTEAFF. The CDR3 coding sequence is TGTGCCAGCAGCGACCACAGTAGGACTATGAACACTGAAGCTTTCTTT.

The chain links TRBV7-9 to TRBJ1-6; no clear D. The germline V gene encodes CDR1 SEHNR and CDR2 FQNEAQ (reference sequence). The CDR3 is made up of 12 amino acids. V was trimmed by 5 bases and J by 6 bases, leaving 5 bases between them. As DNA, the CDR3 is TGTGCCAGCAGCCCATCTAATTCACCCCTCCACTTT. Amino acids: CASSPSNSPLHF.

The chain has TRBV18 and TRBJ2-7; tentatively, D is TRBD1 (5 bases). CDR1 KGHSH and CDR2 LQKENI come from the germline V gene. The length of the CDR3 is 13 residues. V was clipped by 6 bases and J by 7 bases, with 16 bases between them. CDR3 loop: CASSLLGEKEQYF. CDR3 coding DNA: TGTGCCAGCTCCCTGTTAGGGGAAAAGGAGCAGTACTTC.

The chain uses TRBV28 and TRBJ1-1, with 11 bases that match TRBD1. The CDR3 extends over 15 amino acids. V dropped 2 bases and J dropped 6; count of bases not matched to a gene: 5. Germline CDR1 is MDHEN and CDR2 is SYDVKM. The CDR3 loop is CASSLEGQGASEAFF. CDR3 DNA sequence: TGTGCCAGCAGTTTAGAAGGACAGGGGGCCTCTGAAGCTTTCTTT.

The V gene is TRBV6-2 or TRBV6-3, the J gene TRBJ2-2, with unresolved D. Trimming stripped 0 bases from V and 5 bases from J, with 7 bases between. Per germline, CDR1 MNHEY and CDR2 SVGEGT. The CDR3 contains 14 residues. CDR3 in amino acids: CASSYSMRTGELFF. Here the CDR3 DNA reads TGTGCCAGCAGTTACTCGATGAGGACCGGGGAGCTGTTTTTT.

CDR3: CASSSYGTSNTGELFF. In DNA form, the CDR3 reads TGTGCCAGCAGCTCCTACGGGACATCGAACACCGGGGAGCTGTTTTTT. The V gene is TRBV7-3, the J gene TRBJ2-2; weak D call: TRBD1 (6 bases). Trimming shortened V by 4 bases and J by 0 bases, and 12 bases separated the two germline ends. CDR1 is SGHTA and CDR2 is FQGTGA in the germline V gene. There are 16 residues in the CDR3.

The chain joins TRBV4-2 to TRBJ2-1; 8 nucleotides line up with TRBD2. CDR3 length equals 16 residues. Germline CDR1 LGHNA, CDR2 YNFKEQ. V dropped 3 bases and J dropped 1; count of bases not matched to a gene: 5. CDR3 loop: CASSQVSGNSYNEQFF. The CDR3, as DNA: TGTGCCAGCAGCCAGGTTAGCGGGAATTCCTACAATGAGCAGTTCTTC.